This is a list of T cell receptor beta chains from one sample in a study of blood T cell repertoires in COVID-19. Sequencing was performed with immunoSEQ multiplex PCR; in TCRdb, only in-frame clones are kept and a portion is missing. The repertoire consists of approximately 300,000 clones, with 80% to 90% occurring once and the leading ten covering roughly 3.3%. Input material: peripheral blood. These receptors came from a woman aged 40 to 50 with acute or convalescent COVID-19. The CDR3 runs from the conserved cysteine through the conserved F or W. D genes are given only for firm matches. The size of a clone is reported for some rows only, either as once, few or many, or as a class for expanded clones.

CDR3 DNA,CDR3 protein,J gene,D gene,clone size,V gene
TGTGCCAGCAGCCCCGGTTATGGCTACACCTTC,CASSPGYGYTF,TRBJ1-2,NA,NA,TRBV11-2
TGCGCCAGCAGCGTCTCAGGGGACGTTTTTGACTATGGCTACACCTTC,CASSVSGDVFDYGYTF,TRBJ1-2,NA,once,TRBV5-1
TGCAGCGTTGAGAAGACAACGTATGGCTACACCTTC,CSVEKTTYGYTF,TRBJ1-2,NA,NA,TRBV29-1
TGTGCCTGGGGACAAGGACAAGCGAGTCATAGCAATCAGCCCCAGCATTTT,CAWGQGQASHSNQPQHF,TRBJ1-5,NA,NA,TRBV30
TGTGCCAGCTCTCGGTCCCCGAACACCGGGGAGCTGTTTTTT,CASSRSPNTGELFF,TRBJ2-2,NA,NA,TRBV7-3
TGTGCCAGCAGCTACGCCCAGGGGGCCACTAATGAAAAACTGTTTTTT,CASSYAQGATNEKLFF,TRBJ1-4,TRBD1,NA,TRBV11-1
TGCGCCAGCAGCAGGAGGGACGGAAAAAGTTATAATTCACCCCTCCACTTT,CASSRRDGKSYNSPLHF,TRBJ1-6,NA,NA,TRBV5-1
TGTGCCAGCAGCTTAGCGGGCGAGGGGAACACTGAAGCTTTCTTT,CASSLAGEGNTEAFF,TRBJ1-1,NA,NA,TRBV7-9
TGTGCCAGTAGTACCTTGGCGGGGGGGCAGGTATATGAGCAGTTCTTC,CASSTLAGGQVYEQFF,TRBJ2-1,TRBD2,once,TRBV19
TGTGCCAGCAGTTCCGTGTCAGCTAACAGGGCTGGCGGCTACACCTTC,CASSSVSANRAGGYTF,TRBJ1-2,NA,NA,TRBV27
TGTGCCAGCAGCTCTCTAGCGGGGGGGAACACCGGGGAGCTGTTTTTT,CASSSLAGGNTGELFF,TRBJ2-2,TRBD2,once,TRBV7-6
TGTGCCAGCAGTGACCCGGGGGGCAGAGATACGCAGTATTTT,CASSDPGGRDTQYF,TRBJ2-3,NA,NA,TRBV2
TGTGCCTGGAGTACCCCGGGACACCAGAGCCGAGAGAAAAATTACACCTTC,CAWSTPGHQSREKNYTF,TRBJ1-2,NA,NA,TRBV30
TGTGCCAGCAGACCCTCGACTAGAATGTACGGGGAGCTGTTTTTT,CASRPSTRMYGELFF,TRBJ2-2,NA,NA,TRBV6-4
TGCGCCAGCAGCCCCCTCAGGCTAGGCGGGGAGACCCAGTACTTC,CASSPLRLGGETQYF,TRBJ2-5,NA,NA,TRBV4-1
TGTGCCAGCAGTGTAGGGGGCTGGCCCTATAATTCACCCCTCCACTTT,CASSVGGWPYNSPLHF,TRBJ1-6,TRBD1,NA,TRBV6-1
TGCGCCAGCAGCTTGGAAGGGACAGGCGGGTATGAAAAACTGTTTTTT,CASSLEGTGGYEKLFF,TRBJ1-4,TRBD1,NA,TRBV5-1
TGTGCCAGCAATACTCAGGGGGCGGACTATGGCTACACCTTC,CASNTQGADYGYTF,TRBJ1-2,TRBD1,NA,TRBV2
TGTGCCAGCAGCGTCGGGAGCCTCTACAATGAGCAGTTCTTC,CASSVGSLYNEQFF,TRBJ2-1,NA,NA,TRBV9
TGTGCCAGCAGTGAAGAGGGGGCGGACATCTTCTATAGCAATCAGCCCCAGCATTTT,CASSEEGADIFYSNQPQHF,TRBJ1-5,TRBD1,once,TRBV6-1
TGTGCCTGGACGGGACAGGGAGGACAGCCCCAGCATTTT,CAWTGQGGQPQHF,TRBJ1-5,TRBD1,NA,TRBV30
TGTGCCTGGAGTGTACGTCCTTGGAGGGACAGCAATTCACCCCTCCACTTT,CAWSVRPWRDSNSPLHF,TRBJ1-6,TRBD1,NA,TRBV30
TGTGCCAGCAGCCCCAGACAGGGGAGGGACTATGGCTACACCTTC,CASSPRQGRDYGYTF,TRBJ1-2,TRBD1,NA,TRBV11-3
TGTGCCTGGAGTTGGTACACCCGTTGGTCTAACTATGGCTACACCTTC,CAWSWYTRWSNYGYTF,TRBJ1-2,NA,NA,TRBV30
TGCGCCACCGCCCCCCTAGGCAGGGAGGGTCAGCCCCAGCATTTT,CATAPLGREGQPQHF,TRBJ1-5,NA,NA,TRBV10-2
TGTGCCAGCAGCTACCAGGACAGTGGCTACACCTTC,CASSYQDSGYTF,TRBJ1-2,NA,NA,TRBV6-5
TGTGCCAGCAGCGTAGACCCCCCCCGGGGGTTGGACACTGAAGCTTTCTTT,CASSVDPPRGLDTEAFF,TRBJ1-1,NA,NA,TRBV9
TGTGCCAGCTCACTACTGACAGGAAGATATAATGAAAAACTGTTTTTT,CASSLLTGRYNEKLFF,TRBJ1-4,NA,NA,TRBV18
TGTGCCAGCAGCCAAGCCGAGGTGGCAGTTGGCTACACCTTC,CASSQAEVAVGYTF,TRBJ1-2,NA,NA,TRBV3-1/TRBV3-2
TGTGCCGCGGGGCCTAGCGGGGGGCCATACACGCAGTATTTT,CAAGPSGGPYTQYF,TRBJ2-3,TRBD2,NA,TRBV6-5
TGTGCCACTCGGGACAGCCTTACTGGAAACACCATATATTTT,CATRDSLTGNTIYF,TRBJ1-3,TRBD1,NA,TRBV19
TGCGCCAGCAGTGAGTCGGGAGTGGACAATGAGCAGTTCTTC,CASSESGVDNEQFF,TRBJ2-1,NA,NA,TRBV10-1
TGTGCCTGGGACCTGAGACAGTTGTCACCCCTCCACTTT,CAWDLRQLSPLHF,TRBJ1-6,NA,NA,TRBV30
TGTGCCAGCAGCTTTCAGGGGGGAGGCTACACCTTC,CASSFQGGGYTF,TRBJ1-2,TRBD1,NA,TRBV7-2
TGCGCCAGCAGTGGGGGGGACAGCGATTTTGGGACTGAAGCTTTCTTT,CASSGGDSDFGTEAFF,TRBJ1-1,TRBD1,many,TRBV10-1
TGTGCCAGCAGAACACAGGGGCGCCCTGAAGCTTTCTTT,CASRTQGRPEAFF,TRBJ1-1,TRBD1,NA,TRBV28
TGTGCCAGCAGTGTGCCAAGGGGGCATGGTGAAGCTTTCTTT,CASSVPRGHGEAFF,TRBJ1-1,TRBD1,NA,TRBV2
TGCGCCAGCAGCCCCACTGGGACAGGGGGAAACACCATATATTTT,CASSPTGTGGNTIYF,TRBJ1-3,TRBD1,NA,TRBV4-1
TGTGCCAGCAGCAACCCAGGGGAGAGGATGGAAAAACTGTTTTTT,CASSNPGERMEKLFF,TRBJ1-4,NA,NA,TRBV5-8
TGTGCCAGCAGCTTAGGGGGGGAGGAGCTGTTTTTT,CASSLGGEELFF,TRBJ2-2,NA,NA,TRBV11-2
TGCGCCAGCAGCTTTGAGGGCACGGTCAAAAACATTCAGTACTTC,CASSFEGTVKNIQYF,TRBJ2-4,NA,NA,TRBV5-1
TGTGCCAGCAGCTCCTGGACAGGGCTTCTCCAAGAGACCCAGTACTTC,CASSSWTGLLQETQYF,TRBJ2-5,TRBD1,NA,TRBV5-4
TGTGCCAGCAGCCAGGGACTAGCGGGGGACAATGAGCAGTTCTTC,CASSQGLAGDNEQFF,TRBJ2-1,TRBD2,NA,TRBV5-5
TGTGCCAGCAGGCCTGGGACAGGGAACGGGGGAGGCACTGAAGCTTTCTTT,CASRPGTGNGGGTEAFF,TRBJ1-1,TRBD1,NA,TRBV2
TGTGCCAGCAGACTAGCGGGGGGCCATAGCACAGATACGCAGTATTTT,CASRLAGGHSTDTQYF,TRBJ2-3,TRBD2,NA,TRBV2
TGTGCCAGCAGCCGGGGGACAGGGGCCTCGGTGAGTGGCTACACCTTC,CASSRGTGASVSGYTF,TRBJ1-2,TRBD1,NA,TRBV7-9
TGCGCCAGCAGCCCCGGGACAGACTTCCTAGGCACTGAAGCTTTCTTT,CASSPGTDFLGTEAFF,TRBJ1-1,TRBD1,NA,TRBV5-1
TGTGCCAGCTCCCCGGGAAGGACAGGCGGCACCATATATTTT,CASSPGRTGGTIYF,TRBJ1-3,TRBD1,NA,TRBV18
TGTGCCAGCATCTCTCCGACGGAACGGGGGACTGAAGCTTTCTTT,CASISPTERGTEAFF,TRBJ1-1,NA,NA,TRBV5-4
TGCGCCAGCAGTCAGGGGGGGACGGACTGCACTGAAGCTTTCTTT,CASSQGGTDCTEAFF,TRBJ1-1,NA,NA,TRBV23-1
TGTGCCAGCAGCGTAGATATAGGGACACCAAACACCGGGGAGCTGTTTTTT,CASSVDIGTPNTGELFF,TRBJ2-2,NA,NA,TRBV9
TGTGCCAGCTTCCGATACGCGTCCGGGATGAACACTGAAGCTTTCTTT,CASFRYASGMNTEAFF,TRBJ1-1,NA,NA,TRBV5-8
TGTGCCTGGAGTGTCGGGAGCTCTGGAAACACCATATATTTT,CAWSVGSSGNTIYF,TRBJ1-3,NA,NA,TRBV30
TGTGCCAGCAGCCGCAGGGGTCGAGAGACCCAGTACTTC,CASSRRGRETQYF,TRBJ2-5,NA,NA,TRBV11-2
TGTGCCAGCAGTGGGGACTCTCCGCGGGGCTACACCTTC,CASSGDSPRGYTF,TRBJ1-2,NA,NA,TRBV2